This T cell receptor (beta chain) was documented in a study of CD8+ T cells in alopecia areata. Study-level findings and limits: Whereas mice showed it more clearly, TCR sharing across patients was murkier, possibly because of HLA. Tofacitinib did not eliminate many expanded lesional clones from scalp or blood.

This clone was seen only a few times. Its antigen is still unknown. V dropped 4 bases and J dropped 3 bases, with 7 bases sitting between them. The germline V gene has CDR1 LNHNV and CDR2 YYDKDF (reference sequence). The length of the CDR3 is 12 residues. The treatment is: oral pan-JAK inhibitor, 5-10 mg twice daily. Peripheral blood and lesional scalp punch biopsies came from alopecia areata patients. The sequencing template was cDNA reverse transcribed from extracted RNA. Data came from immunoSEQ multiplex PCR; TCRdb stores just in-frame clones and leaves some out. Among about 42,000 clones, under 70% were seen once, and the ten largest hold 20% to 25%.

J is TRBJ2-7 and V is TRBV15; TRBD1 or TRBD2 may be the D gene (6 bases each). The sequences come from CD8+ T cells sorted from blood, collected at week 4, from a patient treated with tofacitinib. The clonotype comes from a human donor with alopecia areata. The CDR3 region has the DNA TGTGCCACCAGCAAGGGGGGCTACGAGCAGTACTTC. Residues: CATSKGGYEQYF.